This TCR beta chain was identified during a study of T-cell memory formation after mild COVID-19. Study at large: TCR clusters largely stayed donor specific.

Study-level findings and limits: CD4+ bias marked clones expanding day 15 to 37, unlike balanced contracting clones. The study found contracting CD4+ clones mainly in CM and EM and contracting CD8+ clones in EMRA. In pre-infection memory, a portion of responding clones appeared, which suggested that cross-reactive memory joined.

The germline CDR1 and CDR2 sequences are LNHDA and SQIVND (reference sequence). Trimming removed 3 bases at V and 5 bases at J, with 11 bases between. The CDR3 runs 13 residues. Each CDR3 protein is one row after TCRdb ran MiXCR on the 5' RACE reads. The sample has about 400,000 distinct CDR3 sequences; under 25% are singletons. With respect to this clonotype: The antigen remains unidentified.

Sequencing input: PBMCs or a T cell subset sorted from them (not recorded which). The receptor was isolated from an adult woman who had mild COVID-19 (a few samples of this study predate the infection). Cell type and time point are not known. This chain joins TRBV19 and TRBJ2-7; D might be TRBD2 (6 bases). In nucleotides, the CDR3 is TGTGCCAGTAGTATCGGGGGAGTCGACGAGCAGTACTTC. Translated: CASSIGGVDEQYF. Full variable domain (remainder filled in from reference TRBV19 and TRBJ2-7): DGGITQSPKYLFRKEGQNVTLSCEQNLNHDAMYWYRQDPGQGLRLIYYSQIVNDFQKGDIAEGYSVSREKKESFPLTVTSAQKNPTAFYLCASSIGGVDEQYFGPGTRLTVT.